The TCR beta chain described here comes from a study of blood T cell repertoires in COVID-19. Study-level background: The origin of the acute and convalescent COVID-19 samples was the United States, Italy and Spain.

Adults between roughly 18 and 90 years of age took part from more than 20 US areas. Source study methods: Reference gene primers were amplified, and this amplification served to estimate nucleated cell counts. Profiled with immunoSEQ multiplex PCR; TCRdb holds only in-frame clones, not every one. V and J calls and clone size follow that table, whereas D and trimming were derived from the DNA. The sample lists approximately 300,000 clones, 75% to 90% occurring once. V was cut by 0 bases and J by 4 bases, with 8 bases left in between. Germline CDR1 reads WNHNN; CDR2 reads SYGVQD (reference sequence). The CDR3 runs to 14 residues.

This TCR was sampled from a man aged 55 to 70 who had recovered from COVID-19. Sequencing was done on a sample of PBMCs or T cells enriched from blood (not recorded which). The genes are TRBV10-1 and TRBJ2-3; the D is unclear. CDR3 coding DNA: TGCGCCAGCAGTGAGTCTACTACTGCAGATACGCAGTATTTT. Amino acids: CASSESTTADTQYF.